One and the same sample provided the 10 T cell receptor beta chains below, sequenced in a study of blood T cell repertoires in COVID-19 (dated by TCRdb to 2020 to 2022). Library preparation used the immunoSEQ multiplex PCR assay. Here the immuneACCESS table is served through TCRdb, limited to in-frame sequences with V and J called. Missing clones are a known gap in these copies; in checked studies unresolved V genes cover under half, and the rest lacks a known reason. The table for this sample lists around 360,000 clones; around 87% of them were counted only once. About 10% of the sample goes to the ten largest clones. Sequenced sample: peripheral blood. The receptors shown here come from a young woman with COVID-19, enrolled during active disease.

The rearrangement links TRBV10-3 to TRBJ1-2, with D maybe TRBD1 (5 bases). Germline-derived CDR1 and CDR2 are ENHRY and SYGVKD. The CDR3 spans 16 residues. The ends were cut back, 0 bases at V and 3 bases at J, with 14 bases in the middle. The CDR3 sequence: CAISESIGAGYYGYTF. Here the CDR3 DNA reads TGTGCCATCAGTGAGTCGATCGGCGCAGGGTACTATGGCTACACCTTC.

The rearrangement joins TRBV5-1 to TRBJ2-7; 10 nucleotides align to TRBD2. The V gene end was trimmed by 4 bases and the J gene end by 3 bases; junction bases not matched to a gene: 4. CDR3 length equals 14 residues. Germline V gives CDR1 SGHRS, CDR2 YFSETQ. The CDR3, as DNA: TGCGCCAGCAGCCAAGCGGGAGGGAACTACGAGCAGTACTTC. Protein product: CASSQAGGNYEQYF.

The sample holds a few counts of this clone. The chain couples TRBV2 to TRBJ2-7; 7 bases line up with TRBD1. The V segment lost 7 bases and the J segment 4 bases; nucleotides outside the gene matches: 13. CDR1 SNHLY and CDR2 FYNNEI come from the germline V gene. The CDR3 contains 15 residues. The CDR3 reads CASTQTPGQPYEQYF. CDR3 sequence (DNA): TGTGCCAGCACTCAAACGCCGGGACAGCCTTACGAGCAGTACTTC.

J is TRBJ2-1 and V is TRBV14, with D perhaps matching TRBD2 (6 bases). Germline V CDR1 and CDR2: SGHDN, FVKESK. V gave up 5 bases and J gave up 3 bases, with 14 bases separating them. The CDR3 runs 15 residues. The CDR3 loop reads CASSKRTNYYNEQFF. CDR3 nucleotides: TGTGCCAGCAGCAAGAGGACTAATTACTACAATGAGCAGTTCTTC.

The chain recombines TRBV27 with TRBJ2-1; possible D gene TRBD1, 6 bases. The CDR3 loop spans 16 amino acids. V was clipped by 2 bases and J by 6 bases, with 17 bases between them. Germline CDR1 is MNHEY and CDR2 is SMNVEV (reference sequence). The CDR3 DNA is TGTGCCAGCAGTTTAGGGGGCGTAGGGCTTGGCAATGAGCAGTTCTTC. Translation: CASSLGGVGLGNEQFF.

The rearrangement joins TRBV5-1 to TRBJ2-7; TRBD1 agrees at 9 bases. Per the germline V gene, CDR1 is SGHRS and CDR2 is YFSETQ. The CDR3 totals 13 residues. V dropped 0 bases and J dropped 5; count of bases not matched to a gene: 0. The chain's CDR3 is CASSLGTGDEQYF. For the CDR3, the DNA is TGCGCCAGCAGCTTGGGGACAGGGGACGAGCAGTACTTC.

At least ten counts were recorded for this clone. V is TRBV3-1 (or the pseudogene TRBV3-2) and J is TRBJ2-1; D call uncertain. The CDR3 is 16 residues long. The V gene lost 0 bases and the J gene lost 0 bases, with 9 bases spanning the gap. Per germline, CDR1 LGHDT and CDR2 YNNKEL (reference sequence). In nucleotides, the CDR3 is TGTGCCAGCAGCCAAGATTCTGAGGTCTCCTACAATGAGCAGTTCTTC. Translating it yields CASSQDSEVSYNEQFF.

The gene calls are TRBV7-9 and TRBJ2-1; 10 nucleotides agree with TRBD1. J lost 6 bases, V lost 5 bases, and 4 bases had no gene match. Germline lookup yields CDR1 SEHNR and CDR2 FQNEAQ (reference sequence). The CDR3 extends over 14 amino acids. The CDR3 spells CASSPRTGGNEQFF. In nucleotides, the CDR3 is TGTGCCAGCAGCCCGCGGACAGGGGGCAATGAGCAGTTCTTC.

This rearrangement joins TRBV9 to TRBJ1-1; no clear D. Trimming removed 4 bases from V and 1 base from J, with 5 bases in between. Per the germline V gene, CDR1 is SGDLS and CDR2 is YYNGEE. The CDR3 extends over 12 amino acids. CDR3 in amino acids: CASSPGNTEAFF. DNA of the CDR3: TGTGCCAGCAGCCCCGGGAACACTGAAGCTTTCTTT. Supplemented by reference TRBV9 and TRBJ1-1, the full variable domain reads DSGVTQTPKHLITATGQRVTLRCSPRSGDLSVYWYQQSLDQGLQFLIQYYNGEERAKGNILERFSAQQFPDLHSELNLSSLELGDSALYFCASSPGNTEAFFGQGTRLTVV.

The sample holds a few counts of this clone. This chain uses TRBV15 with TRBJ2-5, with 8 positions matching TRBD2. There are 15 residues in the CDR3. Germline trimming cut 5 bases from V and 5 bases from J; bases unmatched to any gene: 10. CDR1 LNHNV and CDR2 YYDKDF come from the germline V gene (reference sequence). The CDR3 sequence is CATSSRSGSGETQYF. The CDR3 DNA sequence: TGTGCCACCAGCTCCCGGAGCGGGAGTGGGGAGACCCAGTACTTC.